This TCR beta chain was recorded in a study of blood T cell repertoires in COVID-19. Study details: Samples of COVID-19 (acute and convalescent) were obtained from the United States, Italy and Spain. T cells, B-cell-depleted T cells, or PBMCs supplied cDNA or gDNA.

In the original processing: Nucleated cell number was recorded as an estimate derived from reference gene primer amplification. The table came from immunoSEQ multiplex PCR; TCRdb's copy has only in-frame clones and leaves some out. For V, J and clone size, that table is used; D and trimming come from the DNA. The sample yields some 250,000 clones, roughly 83% seen once. With 5 bases removed from V and 8 bases from J, the gap between germline ends came to 11 bases. This CDR3 comprises 12 residues. Germline CDR1 reads SGHTA; CDR2 reads FQGTGA. The chain employs TRBV7-3 and TRBJ2-3, with TRBD2 as a possible D gene (6 bases). The sequence derives from a man in his forties or fifties with acute or convalescent COVID-19. What was sequenced was peripheral blood. CDR3 sequence reads: CASSPPGGTQYF. Here the CDR3 DNA reads TGTGCCAGCAGCCCCCCCGGGGGTACGCAGTATTTT.